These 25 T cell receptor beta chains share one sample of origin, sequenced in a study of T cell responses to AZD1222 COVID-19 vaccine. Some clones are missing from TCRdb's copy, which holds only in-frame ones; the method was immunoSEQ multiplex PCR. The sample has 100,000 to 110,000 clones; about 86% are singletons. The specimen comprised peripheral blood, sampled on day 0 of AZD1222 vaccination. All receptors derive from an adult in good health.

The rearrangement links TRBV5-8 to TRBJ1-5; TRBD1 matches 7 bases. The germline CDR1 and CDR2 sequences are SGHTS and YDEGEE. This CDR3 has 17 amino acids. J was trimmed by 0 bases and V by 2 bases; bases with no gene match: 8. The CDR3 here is CASSLSRDSDSNQPQHF. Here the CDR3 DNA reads TGTGCCAGCAGCTTATCTCGGGACAGCGATAGCAATCAGCCCCAGCATTTT.

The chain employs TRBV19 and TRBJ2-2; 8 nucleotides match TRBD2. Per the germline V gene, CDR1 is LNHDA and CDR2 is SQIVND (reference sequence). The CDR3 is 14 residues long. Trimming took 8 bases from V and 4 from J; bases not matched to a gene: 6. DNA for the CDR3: TGTGCCAGTTCGAGCGGGAGCGGCACCGGGGAGCTGTTTTTT. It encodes CASSSGSGTGELFF.

The CDR3 here is CASSQGARDTQYF. The CDR3, as DNA: TGTGCCAGCAGCCAGGGGGCCAGGGATACGCAGTATTTT. This chain joins TRBV7-2 and TRBJ2-3; 8 bases align to TRBD1. The CDR3 is made up of 13 amino acids. Germline CDR1 SGHTA, CDR2 FQGNSA. After removal of 5 bases from V and 6 bases from J, the junction contained 4 bases not matched to a gene.

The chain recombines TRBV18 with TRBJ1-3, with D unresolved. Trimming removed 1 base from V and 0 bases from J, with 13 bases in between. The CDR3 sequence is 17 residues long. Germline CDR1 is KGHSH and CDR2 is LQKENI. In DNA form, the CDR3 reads TGTGCCAGCTCACCACGACTATTAGAGAGCTCTGGAAACACCATATATTTT. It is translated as CASSPRLLESSGNTIYF. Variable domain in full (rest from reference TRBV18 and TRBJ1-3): NAGVMQNPRHLVRRRGQEARLRCSPMKGHSHVYWYRQLPEEGLKFMVYLQKENIIDESGMPKERFSAEFPKEGPSILRIQQVVRGDSAAYFCASSPRLLESSGNTIYFGEGSWLTVV.

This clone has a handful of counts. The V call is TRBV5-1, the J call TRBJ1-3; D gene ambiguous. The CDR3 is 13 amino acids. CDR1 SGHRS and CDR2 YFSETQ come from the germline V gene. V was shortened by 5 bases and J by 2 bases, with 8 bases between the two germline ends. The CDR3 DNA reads TGCGCCAGCAGTGCAGACCCTGGAAACACCATATATTTT. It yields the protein CASSADPGNTIYF.

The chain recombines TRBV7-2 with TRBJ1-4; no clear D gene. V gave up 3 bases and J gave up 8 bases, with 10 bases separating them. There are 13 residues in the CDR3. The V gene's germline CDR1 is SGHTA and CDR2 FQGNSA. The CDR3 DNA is TGTGCCAGCAGCTTCCAACCTCTCGAAAAACTGTTTTTT. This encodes CASSFQPLEKLFF. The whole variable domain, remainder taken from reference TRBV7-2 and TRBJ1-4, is GAGVSQSPSNKVTEKGKDVELRCDPISGHTALYWYRQSLGQGLEFLIYFQGNSAPDKSGLPSDRFSAERTGGSVSTLTIQRTQQEDSAVYLCASSFQPLEKLFFGSGTQLSVL.

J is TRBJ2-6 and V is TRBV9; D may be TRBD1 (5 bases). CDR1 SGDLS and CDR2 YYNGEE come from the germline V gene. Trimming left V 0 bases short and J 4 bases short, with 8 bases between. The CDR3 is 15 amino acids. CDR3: CASSVVGVGANVLTF. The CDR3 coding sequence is TGTGCCAGCAGCGTAGTAGGGGTCGGGGCCAACGTCCTGACTTTC.

In DNA form, the CDR3 reads TGTGCCAGCCGTCTGGGGGAAGGGGGTGAAAAACTGTTTTTT. Its protein is CASRLGEGGEKLFF. The rearrangement links TRBV7-9 to TRBJ1-4, with a possible D match to TRBD1 (6 bases). Germline lookup yields CDR1 SEHNR and CDR2 FQNEAQ (reference sequence). Trimming took 8 bases from V and 7 from J, leaving 17 bases between them. This CDR3 region has 14 residues.

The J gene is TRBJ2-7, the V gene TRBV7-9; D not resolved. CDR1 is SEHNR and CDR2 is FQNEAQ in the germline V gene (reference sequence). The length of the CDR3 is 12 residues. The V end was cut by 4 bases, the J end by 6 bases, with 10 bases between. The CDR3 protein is CASSYQSTEQYF. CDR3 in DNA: TGTGCCAGCAGCTATCAATCTACCGAGCAGTACTTC.

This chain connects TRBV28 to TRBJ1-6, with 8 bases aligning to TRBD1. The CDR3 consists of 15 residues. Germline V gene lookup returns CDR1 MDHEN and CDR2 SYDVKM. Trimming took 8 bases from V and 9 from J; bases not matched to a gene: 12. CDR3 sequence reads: CASRTQGEVLSPLHF. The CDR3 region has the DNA TGTGCCAGCCGAACACAGGGGGAGGTTCTTTCACCCCTCCACTTT.

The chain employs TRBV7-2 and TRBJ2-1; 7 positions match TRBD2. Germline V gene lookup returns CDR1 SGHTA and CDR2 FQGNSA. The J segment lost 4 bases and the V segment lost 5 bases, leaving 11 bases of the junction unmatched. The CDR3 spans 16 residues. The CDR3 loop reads CASSLRAGVVYNEQFF. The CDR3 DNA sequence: TGTGCCAGCAGCCTACGGGCGGGGGTCGTTTACAATGAGCAGTTCTTC.

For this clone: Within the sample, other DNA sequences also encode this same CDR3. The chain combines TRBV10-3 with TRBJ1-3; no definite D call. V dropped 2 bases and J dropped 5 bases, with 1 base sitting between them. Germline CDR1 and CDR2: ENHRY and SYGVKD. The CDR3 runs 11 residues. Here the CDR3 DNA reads TGTGCCATCAGTGAGAGAAACACCATATATTTT. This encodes CAISERNTIYF.

This CDR3 is CASSSSNTGELFF. In DNA, the CDR3 is TGTGCCAGCAGTTCGTCGAACACCGGGGAGCTGTTTTTT. The chain uses TRBV12-3 or TRBV12-4 and TRBJ2-2; D is unclear. The CDR3 contains 13 residues. V lost 4 bases and J lost 0, with 3 bases in between.

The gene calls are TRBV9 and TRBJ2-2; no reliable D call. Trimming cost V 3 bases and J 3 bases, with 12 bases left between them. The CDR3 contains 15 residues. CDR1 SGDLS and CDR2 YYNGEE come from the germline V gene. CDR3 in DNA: TGTGCCAGCAGCGGAGAAGCCTATTACACCGGGGAGCTGTTTTTT. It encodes CASSGEAYYTGELFF.

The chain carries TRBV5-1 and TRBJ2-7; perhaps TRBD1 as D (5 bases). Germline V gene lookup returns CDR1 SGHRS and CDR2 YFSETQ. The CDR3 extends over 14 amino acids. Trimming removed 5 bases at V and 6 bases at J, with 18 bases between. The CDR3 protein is CASSRQGAEPEQYF. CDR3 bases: TGCGCCAGCAGTAGGCAGGGCGCCGAACCCGAGCAGTACTTC.

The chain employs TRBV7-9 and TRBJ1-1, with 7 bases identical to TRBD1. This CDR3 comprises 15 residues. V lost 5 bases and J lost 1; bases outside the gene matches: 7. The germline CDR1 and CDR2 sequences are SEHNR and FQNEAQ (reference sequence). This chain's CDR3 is CASSLTGRGNTEAFF. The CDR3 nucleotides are TGTGCCAGCAGCCTGACAGGGCGGGGGAACACTGAAGCTTTCTTT.

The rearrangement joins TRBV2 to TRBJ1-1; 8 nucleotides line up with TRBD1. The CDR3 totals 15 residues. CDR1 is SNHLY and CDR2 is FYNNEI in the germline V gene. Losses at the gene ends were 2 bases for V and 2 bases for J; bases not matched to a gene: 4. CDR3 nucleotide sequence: TGTGCCAGCAGTGAACAGGGGGCTGGCAACACTGAAGCTTTCTTT. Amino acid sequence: CASSEQGAGNTEAFF.

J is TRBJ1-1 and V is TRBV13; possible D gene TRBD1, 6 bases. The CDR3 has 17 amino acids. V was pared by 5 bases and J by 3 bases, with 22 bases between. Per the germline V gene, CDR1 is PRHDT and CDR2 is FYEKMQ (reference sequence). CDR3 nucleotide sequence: TGTGCCAGCAGCCTCGGACAGTCTGGGTGGTCGGACACTGAAGCTTTCTTT. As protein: CASSLGQSGWSDTEAFF.

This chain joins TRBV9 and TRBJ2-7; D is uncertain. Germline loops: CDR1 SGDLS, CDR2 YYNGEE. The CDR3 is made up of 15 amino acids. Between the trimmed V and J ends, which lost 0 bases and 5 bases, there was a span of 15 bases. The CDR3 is CASSVGNLFSDEQYF. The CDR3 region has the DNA TGTGCCAGCAGCGTAGGTAACCTTTTCTCAGACGAGCAGTACTTC.

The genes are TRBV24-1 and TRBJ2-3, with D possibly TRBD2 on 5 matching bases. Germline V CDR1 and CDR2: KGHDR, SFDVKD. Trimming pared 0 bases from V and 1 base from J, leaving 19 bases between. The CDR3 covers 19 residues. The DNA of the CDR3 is TGTGCCACCAGTGATTTGGAGAGGCCCTCCGGGGATCGCACAGATACGCAGTATTTT. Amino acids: CATSDLERPSGDRTDTQYF.

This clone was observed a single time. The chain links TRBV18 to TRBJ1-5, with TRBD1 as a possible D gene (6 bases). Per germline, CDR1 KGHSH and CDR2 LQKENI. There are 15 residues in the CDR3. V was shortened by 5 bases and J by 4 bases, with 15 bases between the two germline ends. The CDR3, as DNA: TGTGCCAGCTCAAAACAGGGAACAGGGAATCAGCCCCAGCATTTT. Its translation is CASSKQGTGNQPQHF.

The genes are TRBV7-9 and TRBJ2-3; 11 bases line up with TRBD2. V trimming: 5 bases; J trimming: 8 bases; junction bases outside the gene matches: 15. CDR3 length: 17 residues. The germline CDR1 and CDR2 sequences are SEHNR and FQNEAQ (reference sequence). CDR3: CASSEKLAGAILGTQYF. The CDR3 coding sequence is TGTGCCAGCAGCGAAAAACTAGCGGGGGCCATCTTGGGTACGCAGTATTTT.

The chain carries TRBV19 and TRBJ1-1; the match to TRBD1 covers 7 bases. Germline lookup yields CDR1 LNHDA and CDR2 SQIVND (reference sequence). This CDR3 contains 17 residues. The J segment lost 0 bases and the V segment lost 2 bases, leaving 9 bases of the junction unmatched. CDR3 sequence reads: CASSINPWDRLNTEAFF. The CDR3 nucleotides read TGTGCCAGTAGTATAAACCCATGGGACAGATTGAACACTGAAGCTTTCTTT.

CDR3: CASSQGGQGVETQYF. CDR3 sequence (DNA): TGTGCCAGCAGCCAGGGGGGCCAGGGGGTGGAGACCCAGTACTTC. The chain employs TRBV6-6 and TRBJ2-5, with TRBD1 as a possible D gene (7 bases). CDR1 and CDR2 (germline): MNHNY, SVGAGI (reference sequence). This CDR3 contains 15 residues. The V end was cut by 6 bases, the J end by 5 bases, with 19 bases between.

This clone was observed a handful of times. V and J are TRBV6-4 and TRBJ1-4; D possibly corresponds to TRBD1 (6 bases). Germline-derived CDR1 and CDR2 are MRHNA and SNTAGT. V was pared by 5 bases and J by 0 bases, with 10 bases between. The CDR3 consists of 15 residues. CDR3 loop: CASSRTEATNEKLFF. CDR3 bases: TGTGCCAGCAGTCGGACAGAAGCAACTAATGAAAAACTGTTTTTT.